This passage covers 28 T cell receptor beta chains from one sample sequenced in a study of identifying expanded T cells in peripheral blood. Method: immunoSEQ multiplex PCR; TCRdb's copy keeps in-frame clones and lacks some. This repertoire shows about 78,000 clones, roughly 81% found once; its top ten account for 15% to 20%. The specimen was blood. These receptors originate from a person aged 18 to 70 in good health.

The rearrangement links TRBV9 to TRBJ2-1; D may be TRBD2 (6 bases). V was cut by 2 bases and J by 4 bases, with 10 bases left in between. This CDR3 region has 14 residues. Germline-derived CDR1 and CDR2 are SGDLS and YYNGEE. Written as DNA, the CDR3 is TGTGCCAGCAGCGTGGGGAGCGGGTACAATGAGCAGTTCTTC. It is translated as CASSVGSGYNEQFF.

This clone was detected a few times. The chain couples TRBV30 to TRBJ2-7, with D possibly being TRBD1 or TRBD2 (6 bases each). The CDR3 consists of 14 residues. The V gene's germline CDR1 is GTSNPN and CDR2 SVGIG (reference sequence). Between the trimmed V and J ends, which lost 6 bases and 0 bases, there was a span of 15 bases. CDR3 amino acids: CACWEEGGSYEQYF. DNA of the CDR3: TGTGCCTGCTGGGAGGAGGGGGGCTCCTACGAGCAGTACTTC.

This clone was found a few times. The chain is built from TRBV5-5 and TRBJ2-4; 7 nucleotides line up with TRBD1. CDR1 is SGHKS and CDR2 is YYEKEE in the germline V gene (reference sequence). The CDR3 runs 15 residues. V lost 0 bases and J lost 5; bases outside the gene matches: 5. The CDR3 DNA reads as TGTGCCAGCAGCTTGGCGACAGGGAGCCAAAACATTCAGTACTTC. It yields the protein CASSLATGSQNIQYF.

The V and J genes are TRBV7-9 and TRBJ2-7, with D possibly TRBD2 on 6 matching bases. The CDR3 has 14 residues. CDR1 SEHNR and CDR2 FQNEAQ come from the germline V gene (reference sequence). V lost 1 base to trimming and J lost 5 bases, with 12 bases between them. The CDR3 bases are TGTGCCAGCAGCTTAGGGGGGGAGTTCGACGAGCAGTACTTC. Amino acids: CASSLGGEFDEQYF.

The rearrangement links TRBV7-9 to TRBJ2-7, with TRBD2 as a possible D gene (5 bases). The CDR3 loop spans 14 amino acids. From germline, CDR1 is SEHNR and CDR2 FQNEAQ (reference sequence). Trimming cost V 4 bases and J 6 bases, with 16 bases left between them. As DNA, the CDR3 is TGTGCCAGCAGCTCAAGGGAGTTATTACCCGAGCAGTACTTC. Translated, it gives CASSSRELLPEQYF.

The V call is TRBV7-3, the J call TRBJ2-7; TRBD2 might be the D (6 bases). Germline V gene sequence: CDR1 SGHTA, CDR2 FQGTGA. The germline V and J ends were trimmed by 5 bases and 2 bases, with 16 bases remaining between them. The CDR3 is made up of 15 amino acids. In nucleotides, the CDR3 is TGTGCCAGCAGCCCAAGTGGCGGGGCCCCCTACGAGCAGTACTTC. This codes for CASSPSGGAPYEQYF.

The chain links TRBV18 to TRBJ2-7, with 12 bases aligning to TRBD2. In germline, CDR1 is KGHSH, CDR2 LQKENI. This CDR3 is 15 amino acids long. With V trimmed by 6 bases and J by 1 base, 4 bases remained unmatched. The CDR3 region has the DNA TGTGCCAGCTCGTACGGGACTAGCGGGTCCTACGAGCAGTACTTC. This codes for CASSYGTSGSYEQYF.

This rearrangement joins TRBV5-1 to TRBJ1-2, with a tentative D call TRBD1 (6 bases). Germline CDR1 reads SGHRS; CDR2 reads YFSETQ. The CDR3 is made up of 14 amino acids. Trimming removed 2 bases from V and 4 bases from J, with 12 bases in between. The CDR3 DNA is TGCGCCAGCAGCTTACAGGGTTTTGGCTATGGCTACACCTTC. Translating gives CASSLQGFGYGYTF.

As regards this clone: This CDR3 is also generated by other DNA sequences in the sample. This chain joins TRBV18 and TRBJ2-2; no firm D call. Germline V gene sequence: CDR1 KGHSH, CDR2 LQKENI. This CDR3 is 16 amino acids long. With 0 bases removed from V and 2 bases from J, the gap between germline ends came to 10 bases. The CDR3 sequence: CASSPPKGLNTGELFF. In DNA form, the CDR3 reads TGTGCCAGCTCACCACCAAAAGGGCTTAACACCGGGGAGCTGTTTTTT.

This rearrangement joins TRBV5-4 to TRBJ2-1; D is ambiguous. V was shortened by 4 bases and J by 0 bases, with 14 bases between the two germline ends. The CDR3 consists of 16 residues. CDR1 SGHNT and CDR2 YYREEE come from the germline V gene (reference sequence). The CDR3 spells CASSPSEGYSYNEQFF. CDR3 nucleotide sequence: TGTGCCAGCAGCCCCTCCGAAGGGTACTCCTACAATGAGCAGTTCTTC.

The chain couples TRBV15 to TRBJ2-2; no reliable D call. The ends were cut back, 0 bases at V and 6 bases at J, with 8 bases in the middle. The length of the CDR3 is 14 residues. Germline V gene sequence: CDR1 LNHNV, CDR2 YYDKDF (reference sequence). Written as DNA, the CDR3 is TGTGCCACCAGCAGAGATCTACAGTCCGGGGAGCTGTTTTTT. Its translation is CATSRDLQSGELFF.

This chain joins TRBV6-6 and TRBJ2-7; 8 bases align to TRBD1. This CDR3 spans 14 amino acids. Losses at the gene ends were 5 bases for V and 4 bases for J; bases not matched to a gene: 7. Germline V gene data show CDR1 as MNHNY and CDR2 as SVGAGI (reference sequence). In nucleotides, the CDR3 is TGTGCCAGCAGTCAGCGAGACAGGGGATACGAGCAGTACTTC. It translates to CASSQRDRGYEQYF.

The V gene is TRBV15, the J gene TRBJ2-5; D call uncertain. Per germline, CDR1 LNHNV and CDR2 YYDKDF (reference sequence). Trimming removed 1 base at V and 1 base at J, with 7 bases between. This CDR3 comprises 14 residues. CDR3 amino acids: CATSRVQPQETQYF. The DNA for the CDR3 is TGTGCCACCAGCAGAGTCCAGCCCCAAGAGACCCAGTACTTC.

The chain employs TRBV29-1 and TRBJ2-7; 9 bases fit TRBD2. The length of the CDR3 is 13 residues. V lost 4 bases, J lost 4 bases, and 5 bases stayed unmatched. Germline values: CDR1 SQVTM, CDR2 ANQGSEA. The CDR3 bases are TGCAGCGTTGTTCTAGCGGGACTTTACGAGCAGTACTTC. Translating it yields CSVVLAGLYEQYF.

This clone was picked up a small number of times. The J gene is TRBJ2-1, the V gene TRBV4-3; TRBD2 matches at 8 bases. CDR1 is LGHNA, CDR2 YSLEER, per germline. The V gene end was trimmed by 3 bases and the J gene end by 3 bases; junction bases not matched to a gene: 10. This CDR3 contains 17 residues. Here the CDR3 DNA reads TGCGCCAGCAGCCACCTAGCTTCCGGGACTAGCTACAATGAGCAGTTCTTC. Translation: CASSHLASGTSYNEQFF.

This clone was seen a handful of times. The chain is built from TRBV7-2 and TRBJ2-7, with 12 bases that match TRBD2. Germline CDR1 reads SGHTA; CDR2 reads FQGNSA. The trim removed 2 bases at V and 6 bases at J, leaving 8 bases unmatched. This CDR3 region has 16 residues. The CDR3: CASSLSSTSGRPEQYF. The CDR3 DNA reads as TGTGCCAGCAGCTTATCGTCGACTAGCGGGAGACCCGAGCAGTACTTC.

V and J are TRBV4-1 and TRBJ2-4; TRBD1 agrees at 10 bases. Germline V gene sequence: CDR1 MGHRA, CDR2 YSYEKL. V lost 4 bases, J lost 8 bases, and 11 bases stayed unmatched. The CDR3 runs 16 residues. In nucleotides, the CDR3 is TGCGCCAGCAGCCCTGGACAGGGGGTCACGATCGACATTCAGTACTTC. Its protein product is CASSPGQGVTIDIQYF.

The genes are TRBV7-3 and TRBJ2-1, with D maybe TRBD2 (6 bases). The germline V gene has CDR1 SGHTA and CDR2 FQGTGA. The CDR3 extends over 15 amino acids. V was shortened by 2 bases and J by 4 bases, with 12 bases between the two germline ends. CDR3 sequence: CASSLPGENYNEQFF. In DNA form, the CDR3 reads TGTGCCAGCAGCTTACCGGGAGAGAATTACAATGAGCAGTTCTTC.

For the CDR3, the DNA is TGTGCCAGCAGCTTTAAAAATCAGCGGCTCACAGATACGCAGTATTTT. Protein product: CASSFKNQRLTDTQYF. V usage is TRBV7-2 and J usage is TRBJ2-3; D is possibly TRBD2 (5 bases). Germline CDR1 reads SGHTA; CDR2 reads FQGNSA. Trimming stripped 3 bases from V and 2 bases from J, with 15 bases between. The CDR3 is 16 residues long.

This rearrangement joins TRBV4-3 to TRBJ2-7; no clear D gene. CDR3 size: 16 residues. The V end lost 0 bases, the J end lost 0 bases, and 12 bases lay between the germline ends. CDR1 LGHNA and CDR2 YSLEER come from the germline V gene. The CDR3 DNA reads as TGCGCCAGCAGCCAAGATAGGACGGATCCCTCCTACGAGCAGTACTTC. Residues: CASSQDRTDPSYEQYF.

This chain uses TRBV6-4 with TRBJ1-1; a possible D gene is TRBD1 (6 bases). V was trimmed by 3 bases and J by 4 bases, leaving 12 bases between them. The CDR3 covers 14 residues. Germline lookup yields CDR1 MRHNA and CDR2 SNTAGT. CDR3: CASSETGRSTEAFF. The CDR3 bases are TGTGCCAGCAGTGAAACAGGGAGGAGCACTGAAGCTTTCTTT.

The rearrangement uses TRBV9 and TRBJ2-7; TRBD1 agrees at 10 bases. This CDR3 spans 16 amino acids. The germline CDR1 and CDR2 sequences are SGDLS and YYNGEE. V lost 0 bases, J lost 4 bases, and 7 bases stayed unmatched. CDR3 loop: CASSVGWDRGLYEQYF. In DNA, the CDR3 is TGTGCCAGCAGCGTAGGATGGGACAGGGGATTGTACGAGCAGTACTTC.

V and J are TRBV7-2 and TRBJ1-1; possible D gene TRBD1, 5 bases. Looked up from germline, CDR1 is SGHTA and CDR2 is FQGNSA. The V gene lost 7 bases and the J gene lost 11 bases, with 20 bases spanning the gap. This CDR3 is built from 13 residues. In nucleotides, the CDR3 is TGTGCCAGCACCCCAGGAGGGGAGAGTAAGGCTTTCTTT. Translation gives CASTPGGESKAFF.

This clone was seen just once. DNA for the CDR3: TGTGCCAGCAAACCCACAACCGGGACAGGGGGCGCCGAGCAGTACTTC. It translates to CASKPTTGTGGAEQYF. This chain connects TRBV2 to TRBJ2-7; 12 bases fit TRBD1. The CDR3 runs to 16 residues. The trim removed 7 bases at V and 6 bases at J, leaving 13 bases unmatched. CDR1 is SNHLY, CDR2 FYNNEI, per germline.

The chain uses TRBV7-9 and TRBJ2-7, with 8 bases identical to TRBD1. Germline V CDR1 and CDR2: SEHNR, FQNEAQ (reference sequence). V shed 2 bases and J 3 bases; nucleotides not matched to a gene: 3. The CDR3 covers 14 residues. Here the CDR3 reads CASSLTGQGYEQYF. CDR3 nucleotides: TGTGCCAGCAGCTTAACCGGACAGGGCTACGAGCAGTACTTC.

The chain joins TRBV7-9 to TRBJ1-4; the match to TRBD1 covers 7 bases. After removal of 9 bases from V and 0 bases from J, the junction contained 10 bases not matched to a gene. CDR3 length: 16 residues. CDR1 is SEHNR, CDR2 FQNEAQ, per germline (reference sequence). CDR3 sequence: CASWGTAHSTNEKLFF. The CDR3 DNA reads as TGTGCCAGTTGGGGGACAGCACATTCAACTAATGAAAAACTGTTTTTT.

The chain has TRBV5-1 and TRBJ1-1, with D possibly matching TRBD1 (6 bases). Germline V lookup: CDR1 SGHRS, CDR2 YFSETQ. V lost 1 base and J lost 3, with 16 bases in between. This CDR3 spans 16 amino acids. CDR3 sequence: CASSLFSRGADTEAFF. The CDR3 nucleotides are TGCGCCAGCAGCTTGTTTTCAAGGGGGGCAGACACTGAAGCTTTCTTT.

The CDR3 DNA follows: TGTGCCAGCAGCTCGGGACAGGGGGCGGAGACCCAGTACTTC. It specifies CASSSGQGAETQYF. The rearrangement uses TRBV11-2 and TRBJ2-5, with TRBD1 identical over 12 bases. Trimming at V came to 4 bases and at J to 5 bases, leaving 2 bases not matched to a gene. The CDR3 extends over 14 amino acids. Germline CDR1 is SGHAT and CDR2 is FQNNGV. Using reference TRBV11-2 and TRBJ2-5 for the parts outside the CDR3, the full variable domain is EAGVAQSPRYKIIEKRQSVAFWCNPISGHATLYWYQQILGQGPKLLIQFQNNGVVDDSQLPKDRFSAERLKGVDSTLKIQPAKLEDSAVYLCASSSGQGAETQYFGPGTRLLVL.